A selection of T cell receptor beta chains follows, all from one sample in a study of shared clonotypes between healthy human individuals. Generated by immunoSEQ multiplex PCR, the TCRdb table keeps only in-frame clones and is missing some. The sample yields approximately 2.5 million clones, over 85% seen once. Sequencing was carried out using naive CD4+ T cells sorted from blood. These receptors were taken from a man aged 18 to 30 in good health. The CDR3 runs from the conserved cysteine through the conserved F or W. The D gene is left open where the match is weak. Expanded clones are given a class, and other clones once, few, many or no size at all.

V gene	J gene	D gene	clone size	CDR3 protein	CDR3 DNA
TRBV5-6	TRBJ2-1	-	-	CASSRVSLYNEQFF	TGTGCCAGCAGCCGTGTAAGCTTGTACAATGAGCAGTTCTTC
TRBV4-1	TRBJ2-2	TRBD2	-	CASSQGLANPNTGELFF	TGCGCCAGCAGCCAGGGACTAGCAAATCCGAACACCGGGGAGCTGTTTTTT
TRBV5-1	TRBJ1-2	TRBD1	-	CASSLAGDRPLWNGYTF	TGCGCCAGCAGCTTGGCGGGGGACAGGCCCCTTTGGAATGGCTACACCTTC
TRBV5-1	TRBJ2-5	TRBD2	-	CASSLAASGGETQYF	TGCGCCAGCAGCTTGGCGGCTAGCGGAGGGGAGACCCAGTACTTC
TRBV29-1	TRBJ2-5	-	-	CSVDRVAQETQYF	TGCAGCGTTGACAGAGTTGCCCAAGAGACCCAGTACTTC
TRBV7-2	TRBJ1-1	TRBD1	-	CASSWGTANTEAFF	TGTGCCAGCAGCTGGGGGACAGCGAACACTGAAGCTTTCTTT
TRBV9	TRBJ2-2	TRBD1	-	CASSVGATGGLSGELFF	TGTGCCAGCAGCGTAGGAGCGACAGGGGGCTTGTCCGGGGAGCTGTTTTTT
TRBV4-1	TRBJ2-7	-	-	CASSQPAERNEQYF	TGCGCCAGCAGCCAACCGGCGGAGAGGAACGAGCAGTACTTC
TRBV11-2	TRBJ2-3	-	-	CASSLVSAKDTQYF	TGTGCCAGCAGCTTAGTCAGCGCAAAAGATACGCAGTATTTT
TRBV5-1	TRBJ2-1	-	-	CASSLEAGNEQFF	TGCGCCAGCAGCTTGGAGGCGGGAAATGAGCAGTTCTTC
TRBV19	TRBJ2-7	TRBD1	-	CASSSGQGVSYEQYF	TGTGCCAGTAGTTCAGGACAGGGCGTCTCCTACGAGCAGTACTTC
TRBV9	TRBJ2-7	TRBD1	-	CASSVDPTGGSQDEQYF	TGTGCCAGCAGCGTAGACCCTACAGGGGGATCGCAAGACGAGCAGTACTTC
TRBV19	TRBJ2-3	-	once	CASGYGFTDTQYF	TGTGCCAGTGGTTACGGATTCACAGATACGCAGTATTTT
TRBV7-3	TRBJ1-1	-	-	CASSLDRGTEAFF	TGTGCCAGCAGCTTGGATAGGGGCACTGAAGCTTTCTTT
TRBV18	TRBJ1-1	-	-	CASSQFWGNTEAFF	TGTGCCAGCTCCCAGTTTTGGGGGAACACTGAAGCTTTCTTT
TRBV5-1	TRBJ2-1	TRBD2	-	CASSLRQRDCFF	TGCGCCAGCAGCTTACGTCAGCGGGACTGCTTCTTC